The 8 T cell receptor beta chains presented below share a single source sample, sequenced in a study of blood T cell repertoires in COVID-19. The repertoire was sequenced with immunoSEQ multiplex PCR; TCRdb's copy has only in-frame clones and lacks some. Here the sample spans over 150,000 clones, just over 90% being singletons. Sample: peripheral blood. Receptors originate from a man between 18 and 29 years old with acute or convalescent COVID-19.

With regard to this clone: The junction and the germline gene differ at one end; a read error may be behind it. The chain links TRBV24-1 to TRBJ1-6; 8 bases line up with TRBD1. Germline values: CDR1 KGHDR, CDR2 SFDVKD. The CDR3 contains 14 residues. CDR3 sequence: CATPPLGQDSPLHF. DNA of the CDR3: TGTGCCACCCCCCCCCTGGGACAGGATTCCCCCCTCCACTTT.

The chain employs TRBV7-9 and TRBJ2-3; 8 bases map to TRBD1. The ends lost 5 bases at V and 0 bases at J; junction bases unmatched: 10. The CDR3 extends over 17 amino acids. Germline V lookup: CDR1 SEHNR, CDR2 FQNEAQ (reference sequence). The CDR3 sequence is CASSGSGTGRSTDTQYF. The CDR3 nucleotides are TGTGCCAGCAGCGGTTCCGGGACAGGTCGTAGCACAGATACGCAGTATTTT.

This clone has only one observation. The J gene is TRBJ1-6, the V gene TRBV5-6; D gene unclear. Trimming took 7 bases from V and 1 from J, leaving 3 bases between them. Germline CDR1 SGHDT, CDR2 YYEEEE. The CDR3 spans 12 residues. Here the CDR3 reads CASLSYNSPLHF. Written as DNA, the CDR3 is TGTGCCAGCCTGTCCTATAATTCACCCCTCCACTTT.

J is TRBJ2-7 and V is TRBV2; possible D gene TRBD2, 5 bases. The CDR3 consists of 13 residues. Looked up from germline, CDR1 is SNHLY and CDR2 is FYNNEI. V lost 7 bases and J 1 base, leaving 11 bases between the germline ends. This CDR3 is CASTGPGSYEQYF. CDR3 DNA sequence: TGTGCCAGCACGGGTCCGGGGTCCTACGAGCAGTACTTC.

This chain joins TRBV7-8 and TRBJ1-2, with TRBD1 as a possible D gene (5 bases). V was trimmed by 1 base and J by 8 bases, leaving 11 bases between them. In germline, CDR1 is SGHVS, CDR2 FQNEAQ. The CDR3 contains 13 residues. CDR3 DNA: TGTGCCAGCAGCTTAGGGACGACAGTCGGCTACACCTTC. Translated: CASSLGTTVGYTF.

V is TRBV9 and J is TRBJ2-1; D not certain. The CDR3 runs 14 residues. The germline V and J ends were trimmed by 3 bases and 9 bases, with 16 bases remaining between them. Germline lookup yields CDR1 SGDLS and CDR2 YYNGEE. Written as DNA, the CDR3 is TGTGCCAGCAGCGCCTCCGGTTATAGCAGTGAGCAGTTCTTC. It specifies CASSASGYSSEQFF.

The J gene is TRBJ2-2, the V gene TRBV19; TRBD2 matches 7 bases. Trimming at V came to 1 base and at J to 1 base, leaving 9 bases not matched to a gene. This CDR3 region has 18 residues. Germline CDR1 and CDR2: LNHDA and SQIVND (reference sequence). In DNA form, the CDR3 reads TGTGCCAGTAGTATAGTCATCGCGCTAGCGGTGAACACCGGGGAGCTGTTTTTT. This gives the protein CASSIVIALAVNTGELFF.

The gene calls are TRBV14 and TRBJ1-2; TRBD1 aligns across 9 bases. This CDR3 is 14 amino acids long. Per germline, CDR1 SGHDN and CDR2 FVKESK. V trimming: 1 base; J trimming: 5 bases; junction bases outside the gene matches: 2. The CDR3 is CASSQVGQGYGYTF. In DNA form, the CDR3 reads TGTGCCAGCAGCCAAGTCGGACAGGGGTATGGCTACACCTTC.